The clone carrying this T cell receptor beta chain has at least ten counts. The germline V gene has CDR1 SGHDT and CDR2 YYEEEE. This CDR3 region has 15 residues. V dropped 1 base and J dropped 7 bases, with 15 bases sitting between them. TCRdb ran MiXCR on the RT-PCR reads and lists one entry per CDR3 protein. This table has 550,000 to 750,000 distinct CDR3 sequences, approximately 15% appearing once. The rearrangement uses TRBV5-6 and TRBJ1-5; no clear D. The sequence was obtained from a female donor in good health, serving as a healthy control. Input material: memory CD4+ T cells from blood. DNA for the CDR3: TGTGCCAGCAGCTTGTATCTAGTGGGCTTACAGCCCCAGCATTTT. This sequence encodes CASSLYLVGLQPQHF.